The text below deals with one TCR beta chain. Its antigen remains unknown. The data derive from a study of vaccination and CD4 T cells after COVID-19. Treatment reported: approximately 10-day PBMC culture with coronavirus spike peptide pools or control peptides (ViraFEST assay). Investigators obtained the unexposed donor's CD4+ T cells before the COVID-19 pandemic (2011-2018). The Oncomine TCR Beta short-read assay was applied to DNA of cultured CD4+ T cells. TCRdb re-called the PCR reads through MiXCR, storing one row per CDR3 protein. The sample records 5,500 to 7,000 distinct CDR3 sequences, about 44% being singletons. Germline-derived CDR1 and CDR2 are SQVTM and ANQGSEA. The CDR3 totals 13 residues. Losses at the gene ends were 7 bases for V and 6 bases for J; bases not matched to a gene: 6.

The sample was CD4+ T cells from blood, cultured in vitro. The clonotype comes from a human donor in good health. The genes are TRBV29-1 and TRBJ1-2; 12 bases are shared with TRBD1. The CDR3 is CSAGTGGLNGYTF. The CDR3 region has the DNA TGCAGCGCTGGGACAGGGGGCCTTAATGGCTACACCTTC.